This TCR beta chain is from a study of blood T cell repertoires in COVID-19. Method: immunoSEQ multiplex PCR; TCRdb's copy keeps in-frame clones and lacks some. Among around 200,000 clones, 65% to 85% were seen once, and the ten largest hold 2.5% to 3.5%. V was shortened by 0 bases and J by 1 base, with 6 bases between the two germline ends. The CDR3 runs to 14 residues. Germline V gene lookup returns CDR1 SGHTA and CDR2 FQGNSA. The chain recombines TRBV7-2 with TRBJ1-1; D unresolved. The sequenced sample was peripheral blood. This sequence originates from a man in his fifties or sixties with active or convalescent COVID-19. CDR3 nucleotides: TGTGCCAGCAGCTTAGCGGCGGCGAACACTGAAGCTTTCTTT. This encodes CASSLAAANTEAFF.